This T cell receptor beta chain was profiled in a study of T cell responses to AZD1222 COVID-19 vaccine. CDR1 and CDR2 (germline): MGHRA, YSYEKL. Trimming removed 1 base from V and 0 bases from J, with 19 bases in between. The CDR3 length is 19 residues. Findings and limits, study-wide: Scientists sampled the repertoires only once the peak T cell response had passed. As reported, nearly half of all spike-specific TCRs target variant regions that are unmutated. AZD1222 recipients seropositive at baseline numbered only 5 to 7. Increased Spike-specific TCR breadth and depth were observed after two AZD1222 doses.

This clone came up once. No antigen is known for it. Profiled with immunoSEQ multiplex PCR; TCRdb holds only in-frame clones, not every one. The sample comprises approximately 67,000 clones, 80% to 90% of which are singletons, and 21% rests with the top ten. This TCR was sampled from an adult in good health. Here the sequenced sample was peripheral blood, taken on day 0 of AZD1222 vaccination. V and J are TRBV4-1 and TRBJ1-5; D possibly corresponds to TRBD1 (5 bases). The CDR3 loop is CASSQGAQGSLLSNQPQHF. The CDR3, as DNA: TGCGCCAGCAGCCAAGGGGCCCAGGGCTCACTCCTTAGCAATCAGCCCCAGCATTTT.